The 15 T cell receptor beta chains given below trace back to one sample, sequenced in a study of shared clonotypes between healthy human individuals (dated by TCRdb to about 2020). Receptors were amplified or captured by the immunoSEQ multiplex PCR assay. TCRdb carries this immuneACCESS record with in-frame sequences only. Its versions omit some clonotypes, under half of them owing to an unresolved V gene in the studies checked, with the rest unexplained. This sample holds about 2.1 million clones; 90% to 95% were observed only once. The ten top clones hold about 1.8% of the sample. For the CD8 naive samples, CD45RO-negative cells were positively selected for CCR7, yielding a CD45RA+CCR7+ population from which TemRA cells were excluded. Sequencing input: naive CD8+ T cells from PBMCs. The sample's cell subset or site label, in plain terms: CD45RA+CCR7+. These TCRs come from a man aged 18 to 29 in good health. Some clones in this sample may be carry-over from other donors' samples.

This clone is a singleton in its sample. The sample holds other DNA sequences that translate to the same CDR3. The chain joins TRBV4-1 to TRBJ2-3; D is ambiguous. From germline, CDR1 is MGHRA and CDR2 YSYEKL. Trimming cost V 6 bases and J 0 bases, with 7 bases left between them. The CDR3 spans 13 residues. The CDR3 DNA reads TGCGCCAGCAGTCCCCTAAGCACAGATACGCAGTATTTT. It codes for CASSPLSTDTQYF.

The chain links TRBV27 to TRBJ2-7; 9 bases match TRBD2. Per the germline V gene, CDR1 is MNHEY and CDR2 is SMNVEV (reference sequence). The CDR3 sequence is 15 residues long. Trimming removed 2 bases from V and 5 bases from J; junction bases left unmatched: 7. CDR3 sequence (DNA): TGTGCCAGCAGTTTAGGAGACCCTAGCGGGAACGAGCAGTACTTC. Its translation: CASSLGDPSGNEQYF.

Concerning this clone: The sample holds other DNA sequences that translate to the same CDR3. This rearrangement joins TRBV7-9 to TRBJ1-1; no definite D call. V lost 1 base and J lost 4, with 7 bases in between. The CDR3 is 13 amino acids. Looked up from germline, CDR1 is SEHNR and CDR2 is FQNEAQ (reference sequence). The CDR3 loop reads CASSLGVGTEAFF. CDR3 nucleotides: TGTGCCAGCAGCTTAGGAGTAGGCACTGAAGCTTTCTTT. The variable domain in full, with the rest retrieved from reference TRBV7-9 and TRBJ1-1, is DTGVSQNPRHKITKRGQNVTFRCDPISEHNRLYWYRQTLGQGPEFLTYFQNEAQLEKSRLLSDRFSAERPKGSFSTLEIQRTEQGDSAMYLCASSLGVGTEAFFGQGTRLTVV.

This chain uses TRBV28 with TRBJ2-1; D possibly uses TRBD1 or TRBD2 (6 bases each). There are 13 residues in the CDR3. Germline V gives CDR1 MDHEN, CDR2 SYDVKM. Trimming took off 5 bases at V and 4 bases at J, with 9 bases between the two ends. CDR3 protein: CASSEGGYNEQFF. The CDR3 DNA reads TGTGCCAGCAGTGAGGGGGGATACAATGAGCAGTTCTTC. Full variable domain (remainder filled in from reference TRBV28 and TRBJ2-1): DVKVTQSSRYLVKRTGEKVFLECVQDMDHENMFWYRQDPGLGLRLIYFSYDVKMKEKGDIPEGYSVSREKKERFSLILESASTNQTSMYLCASSEGGYNEQFFGPGTRLTVL.

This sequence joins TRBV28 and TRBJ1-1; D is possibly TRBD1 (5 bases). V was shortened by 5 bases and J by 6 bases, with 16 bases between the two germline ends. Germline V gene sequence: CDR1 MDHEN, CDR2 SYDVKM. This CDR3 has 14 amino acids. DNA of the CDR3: TGTGCCAGCAGTCCAATCGACAGCATTCCTGAAGCTTTCTTT. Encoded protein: CASSPIDSIPEAFF.

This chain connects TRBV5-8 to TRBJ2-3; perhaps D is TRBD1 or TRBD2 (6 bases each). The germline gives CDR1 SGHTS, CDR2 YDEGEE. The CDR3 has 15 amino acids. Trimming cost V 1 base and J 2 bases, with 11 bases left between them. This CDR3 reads CASSLSGALTDTQYF. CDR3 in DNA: TGTGCCAGCAGCTTGTCGGGGGCCCTCACAGATACGCAGTATTTT. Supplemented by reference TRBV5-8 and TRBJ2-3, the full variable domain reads EAGVTQSPTHLIKTRGQQATLRCSPISGHTSVYWYQQALGLGLQFLLWYDEGEERNRGNFPPRFSGRQFPNYSSELNVNALELEDSALYLCASSLSGALTDTQYFGPGTRLTVL.

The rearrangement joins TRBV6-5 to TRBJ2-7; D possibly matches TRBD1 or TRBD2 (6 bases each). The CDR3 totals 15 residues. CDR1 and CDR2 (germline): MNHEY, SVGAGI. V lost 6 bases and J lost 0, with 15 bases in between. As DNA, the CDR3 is TGTGCCAGCAGCCCTCGGGGGCAGTACTCCTACGAGCAGTACTTC. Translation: CASSPRGQYSYEQYF.

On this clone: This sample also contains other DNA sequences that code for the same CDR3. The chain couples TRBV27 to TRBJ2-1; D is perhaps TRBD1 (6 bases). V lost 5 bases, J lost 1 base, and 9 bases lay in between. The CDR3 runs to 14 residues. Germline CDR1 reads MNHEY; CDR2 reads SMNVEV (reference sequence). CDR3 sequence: CASSLQGSYNEQFF. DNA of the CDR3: TGTGCCAGCAGTCTCCAGGGGTCCTACAATGAGCAGTTCTTC.

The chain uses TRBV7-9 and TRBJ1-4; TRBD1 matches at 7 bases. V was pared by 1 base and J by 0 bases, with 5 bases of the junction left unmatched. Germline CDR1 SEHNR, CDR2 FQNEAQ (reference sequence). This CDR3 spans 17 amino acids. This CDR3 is CASSLERGPATNEKLFF. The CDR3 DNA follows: TGTGCCAGCAGCTTAGAGAGGGGGCCTGCAACTAATGAAAAACTGTTTTTT.

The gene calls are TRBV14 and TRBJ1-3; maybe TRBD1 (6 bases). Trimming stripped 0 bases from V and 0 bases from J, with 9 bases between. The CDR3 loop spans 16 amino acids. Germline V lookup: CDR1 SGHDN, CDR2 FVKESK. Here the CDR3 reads CASSQDDRRSGNTIYF. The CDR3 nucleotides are TGTGCCAGCAGCCAAGATGACAGGCGCTCTGGAAACACCATATATTTT.

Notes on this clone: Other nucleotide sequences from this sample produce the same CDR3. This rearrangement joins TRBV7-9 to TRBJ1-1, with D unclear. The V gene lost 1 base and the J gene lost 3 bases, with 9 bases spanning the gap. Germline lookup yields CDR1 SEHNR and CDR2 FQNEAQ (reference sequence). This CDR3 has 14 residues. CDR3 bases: TGTGCCAGCAGCTTAGTTCTGGGGTACACTGAAGCTTTCTTT. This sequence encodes CASSLVLGYTEAFF. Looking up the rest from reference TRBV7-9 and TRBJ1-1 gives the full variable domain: DTGVSQNPRHKITKRGQNVTFRCDPISEHNRLYWYRQTLGQGPEFLTYFQNEAQLEKSRLLSDRFSAERPKGSFSTLEIQRTEQGDSAMYLCASSLVLGYTEAFFGQGTRLTVV.

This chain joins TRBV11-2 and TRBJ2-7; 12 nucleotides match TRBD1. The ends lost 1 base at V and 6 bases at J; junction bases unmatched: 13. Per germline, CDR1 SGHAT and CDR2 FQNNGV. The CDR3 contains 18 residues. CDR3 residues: CASSLGSWLGTGGGEQYF. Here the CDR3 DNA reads TGTGCCAGCAGCTTAGGTTCCTGGCTCGGGACAGGGGGCGGCGAGCAGTACTTC.

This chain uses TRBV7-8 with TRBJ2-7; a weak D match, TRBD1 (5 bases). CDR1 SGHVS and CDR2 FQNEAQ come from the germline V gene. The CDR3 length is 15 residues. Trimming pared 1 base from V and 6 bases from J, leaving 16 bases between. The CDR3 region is CASSLDRHRWAEQYF. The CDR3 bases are TGTGCCAGCAGCTTAGACCGCCACAGGTGGGCCGAGCAGTACTTC.

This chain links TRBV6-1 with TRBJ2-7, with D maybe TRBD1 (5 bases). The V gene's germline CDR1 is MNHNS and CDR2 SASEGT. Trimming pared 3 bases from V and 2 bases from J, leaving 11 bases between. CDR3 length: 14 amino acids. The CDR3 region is CASSEGPAAYEQYF. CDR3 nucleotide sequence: TGTGCCAGCAGTGAGGGGCCCGCCGCCTACGAGCAGTACTTC.

Here the CDR3 DNA reads TGTGCCAGCAGCGGGTCATCTCCCTGGACCCAGTACTTC. Translated, it gives CASSGSSPWTQYF. The gene calls are TRBV9 and TRBJ2-5; D remains ambiguous. Trimming stripped 3 bases from V and 7 bases from J, with 13 bases between. The CDR3 length is 13 residues. Germline CDR1 and CDR2: SGDLS and YYNGEE.